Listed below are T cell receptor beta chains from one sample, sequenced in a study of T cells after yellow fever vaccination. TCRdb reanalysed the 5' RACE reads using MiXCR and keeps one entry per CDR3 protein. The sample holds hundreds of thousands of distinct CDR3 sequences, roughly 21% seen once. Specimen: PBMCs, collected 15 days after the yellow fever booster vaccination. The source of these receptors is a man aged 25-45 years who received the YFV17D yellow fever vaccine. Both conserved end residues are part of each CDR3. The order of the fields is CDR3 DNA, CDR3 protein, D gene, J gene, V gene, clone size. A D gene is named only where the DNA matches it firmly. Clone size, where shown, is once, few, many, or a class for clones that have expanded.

TGCAGTGCTAGATTGATAGGGGGCGAGACCCAGTACTTC	CSARLIGGETQYF	TRBD1	TRBJ2-5	TRBV20-1	few
TGTGCCAGCAGTTACTGGGGAGTGAACATTCAGTACTTC	CASSYWGVNIQYF	-	TRBJ2-4	TRBV6-6	few
TGTGCCAGCAGCCCGGGACCCACAGATACGCAGTATTTT	CASSPGPTDTQYF	-	TRBJ2-3	TRBV3-1	many
TGCGCCAGCAGCTACCCCAAGACTAGCGCTGTGCAAGAGACCCAGTACTTC	CASSYPKTSAVQETQYF	TRBD2	TRBJ2-5	TRBV5-1	-
TGTGCCAGCAGCAGACAGGCCAAAAACATTCAGTACTTC	CASSRQAKNIQYF	-	TRBJ2-4	TRBV12-3/TRBV12-4	many
TGTGCTAGTGGTTTGACCATACGCTCCGGGGAGCTGTTTTTT	CASGLTIRSGELFF	-	TRBJ2-2	TRBV12-5	-
TGTGCCAGCAGGACTAGTTCCGGGGAGCTGTTTTTT	CASRTSSGELFF	-	TRBJ2-2	TRBV7-9	-
TGTGCCAGCAGCCAACATAGCGGGAGCGTCAACGAGCAGTACTTC	CASSQHSGSVNEQYF	TRBD2	TRBJ2-7	TRBV3-1	-
TGTGCCAGCAGCGTTAGCGGGCCAAACACCGGGGAGCTGTTTTTT	CASSVSGPNTGELFF	TRBD2	TRBJ2-2	TRBV7-2	-
TGTGCCAGCAGCCCAAGGACTAGCGGGCCCAAGGTTCCCTACGAGCAGTACTTC	CASSPRTSGPKVPYEQYF	TRBD2	TRBJ2-7	TRBV5-6	-
TGCGCCAGCAGCTTGTCGGCTAGCGAAGTATCGGTGGGCCAGTACTTC	CASSLSASEVSVGQYF	-	TRBJ2-5	TRBV5-1	few
TGTGCCATCAGTGCTGGTCTAGATGGCGATGAGCAGTTCTTC	CAISAGLDGDEQFF	-	TRBJ2-1	TRBV10-3	-
TGTGCCAGCACGTCCGGGACAGGGCTAGGAGAGACCCAGTACTTC	CASTSGTGLGETQYF	TRBD1	TRBJ2-5	TRBV4-2	few
TGTGCCAGCAGTGGATGGGCGGGGAGCTCTGGGGCCAACGTCCTGACTTTC	CASSGWAGSSGANVLTF	-	TRBJ2-6	TRBV25-1	-
TGCAGTGCTGACGGGAGGGTACCGCCCTACGAGCAGTACTTC	CSADGRVPPYEQYF	TRBD2	TRBJ2-7	TRBV20-1	few
TGTGCCAGCAGAGGAGGAGTGGGGGCCGGGGAGCTGTTTTTT	CASRGGVGAGELFF	-	TRBJ2-2	TRBV6-1	few
TGCAGTGCCGGGGACGCCCAACTCACAGATACGCAGTATTTT	CSAGDAQLTDTQYF	-	TRBJ2-3	TRBV20-1	-
TGTGCCAGCTCACCGGGGTCGATAGGCAATGAGCAGTTCTTC	CASSPGSIGNEQFF	-	TRBJ2-1	TRBV18	-
TGTGCCAGCACCAAACAGGGGACCTACGAGCAGTACTTC	CASTKQGTYEQYF	TRBD1	TRBJ2-7	TRBV6-1	-
TGTGCCAGCAGCTTAGTTTATGGGAGCAATCAGCCCCAGCATTTT	CASSLVYGSNQPQHF	-	TRBJ1-5	TRBV7-2	once
TGTGCCAGCAGTTTAAGCGATGGCTACACCTTC	CASSLSDGYTF	-	TRBJ1-2	TRBV28	-
TGTGCCAGCAGCTTGATCAGCGGTACCGGGGAGCTGTTTTTT	CASSLISGTGELFF	-	TRBJ2-2	TRBV5-6	-
TGTGCCAGCAGCTTAGCACCCAGCCCTGGGGCCAACGTCCTGACTTTC	CASSLAPSPGANVLTF	-	TRBJ2-6	TRBV7-9	-
TGTGCCAGCGGGGGGACTAGCATTTACGAGCAGTACTTC	CASGGTSIYEQYF	TRBD2	TRBJ2-7	TRBV7-9	-
TGCAGCGTTCTCCGGGACAGGGGCGATGCTTTCTTT	CSVLRDRGDAFF	TRBD1	TRBJ1-1	TRBV29-1	few
TGTGCCAGCAGTTCGCCCTTGTCCGAGACCCAGTACTTC	CASSSPLSETQYF	-	TRBJ2-5	TRBV27	-
TGTGCCAGCAGCTTAGTGGGCCCGGAGCAGTACTTC	CASSLVGPEQYF	-	TRBJ2-7	TRBV7-2	-
TGTGCCAGCAGTTACTCCCGGGATCGGGGGAACTATGGCTACACCTTC	CASSYSRDRGNYGYTF	-	TRBJ1-2	TRBV6-5	-
TGTGCCATCAGCTTTACAGGGAGCTCCTACAATGAGCAGTTCTTC	CAISFTGSSYNEQFF	-	TRBJ2-1	TRBV10-3	-
TGTGCCAGCAGCTTCCGCACTAGCGCTACAGATACGCAGTATTTT	CASSFRTSATDTQYF	TRBD2	TRBJ2-3	TRBV5-6	few
TGTGCCAGCAGCCAAGGAGAGGCGGCGGGAGAAAAACTGTTTTTT	CASSQGEAAGEKLFF	-	TRBJ1-4	TRBV4-2	-
TGTGCCAGCAGCTTGGCCGGTCTAGAAGAGACCCAGTACTTC	CASSLAGLEETQYF	-	TRBJ2-5	TRBV5-6	-
TGTGCCAGCAGTTTATCGGGGGGCACCCAAAATTCACCCCTCCACTTT	CASSLSGGTQNSPLHF	-	TRBJ1-6	TRBV27	-
TGTGCCAGCAGCTTAAGCACAGCTGGGGCCAACGTCCTGACTTTC	CASSLSTAGANVLTF	-	TRBJ2-6	TRBV7-2	-
TGTGCCAGCAGCTTAGGGGCAGGGATAAACACTGAAGCTTTCTTT	CASSLGAGINTEAFF	-	TRBJ1-1	TRBV7-9	-
TGTGCCAGCAGTCCCCGAACCTACGAAGAAACTGAAGCTTTCTTT	CASSPRTYEETEAFF	-	TRBJ1-1	TRBV2	-
TGTGCCAGCAGTCTCGCCGGGACTTCAGTCGAGACCCAGTACTTC	CASSLAGTSVETQYF	-	TRBJ2-5	TRBV27	-
TGTGCCAGCAGCTTAACAGGGCGGGGGACCACAGATACGCAGTATTTT	CASSLTGRGTTDTQYF	-	TRBJ2-3	TRBV7-8	-
TGTGCCAGCAGTCAGGACAGGGCCTTCCAAGAGACCCAGTACTTC	CASSQDRAFQETQYF	TRBD1	TRBJ2-5	TRBV12-3/TRBV12-4	-
TGTGCCAGCAGCCCGACCCCCAGCCACAATGAGCAGTTCTTC	CASSPTPSHNEQFF	-	TRBJ2-1	TRBV7-2	-
TGCAGTGCGACAGACCGGACCTACGAGCAGTACTTC	CSATDRTYEQYF	-	TRBJ2-7	TRBV20-1	few
TGCGCCAGCAGACAGCTAGCGGGAGAGGCCACGCAGTATTTT	CASRQLAGEATQYF	TRBD2	TRBJ2-3	TRBV5-1	few
TGTGCCATCAGTGAGTCATCGGGGGGCACTGAAGCTTTCTTT	CAISESSGGTEAFF	-	TRBJ1-1	TRBV10-3	-